Given below is one T cell receptor beta chain in context. The source of the sample is a study of blood T cell repertoires in COVID-19. Turning to the study itself: Italy, Spain and the United States were the sources of the convalescent and acute COVID-19 samples. In each case, the material was cDNA or gDNA derived from T cells, B-cell-depleted T cells, or PBMCs.

This CDR3 comprises 13 residues. V shed 6 bases, J shed 5 bases, and the junction held 4 bases outside the gene matches. Germline V lookup: CDR1 SGHTA, CDR2 FQGNSA. Original processing methods: Reference gene primer amplification gave estimated nucleated cell counts. Sequencing used immunoSEQ multiplex PCR; TCRdb keeps in-frame clones, though not all of them. For V, J and clone size, that table is used; D and trimming come from the DNA. The profile shows about 270,000 clones, roughly 86% of them singletons. Sequencing used peripheral blood. The sequence was obtained from a woman in her forties or fifties with acute or convalescent COVID-19. V is TRBV7-2 and J is TRBJ2-7; the match to TRBD1 covers 10 bases. The CDR3 sequence: CASRMGQGNEQYF. The CDR3 nucleotides read TGTGCCAGCAGGATGGGACAGGGGAACGAGCAGTACTTC.